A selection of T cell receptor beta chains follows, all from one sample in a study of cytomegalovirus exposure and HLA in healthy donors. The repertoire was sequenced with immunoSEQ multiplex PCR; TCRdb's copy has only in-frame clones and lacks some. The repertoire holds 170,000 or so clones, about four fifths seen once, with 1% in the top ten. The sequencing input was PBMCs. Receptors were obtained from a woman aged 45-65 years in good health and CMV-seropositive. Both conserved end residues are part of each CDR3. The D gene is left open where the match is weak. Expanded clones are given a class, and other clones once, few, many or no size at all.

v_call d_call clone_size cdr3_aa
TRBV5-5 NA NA CASSLAFRGQGLSSRTEAFF
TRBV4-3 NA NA CASSQEAGQPQHF
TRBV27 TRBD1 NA CASSWDRGYEQYF
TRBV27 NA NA CASSRSGGRRDTEAFF
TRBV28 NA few CASSGAGANTEAFF
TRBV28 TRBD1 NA CASSNGQGDYGYTF
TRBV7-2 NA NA CASRLTDNYGYTF
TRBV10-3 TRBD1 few CAISESPGGGQPQHF
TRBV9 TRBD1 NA CASSVAPRGTANYGYTF
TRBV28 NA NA CASSLRFDNSPLHF
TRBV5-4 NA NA CASSLGQGGKNYGYTF
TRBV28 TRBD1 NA CASLGQGRSEAFF
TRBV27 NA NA CASSLSVDLADEQFF
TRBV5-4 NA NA CASGRHEQFF
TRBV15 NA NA CATSIRRPYEQYF
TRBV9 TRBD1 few CASSERGTGYGHEQFF
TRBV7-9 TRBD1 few CASSTGQGTETQYF
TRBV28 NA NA CAAEGSSDEQYF
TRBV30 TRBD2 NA CAWTRGVTYEQYF
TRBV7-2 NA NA CASSVTGVQETQYF
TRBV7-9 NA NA CASLRAANEKLFF
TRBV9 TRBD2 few CASSGGTSDISYNEQFF
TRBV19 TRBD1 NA CASSIWGQGGQPQHF
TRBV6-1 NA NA CASSGGQETQYF
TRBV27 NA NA CASSYGGLVNYEQYF
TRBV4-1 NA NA CASSPPRQGNTEAFF
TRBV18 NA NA CASSPPFGGPVGDTQYF
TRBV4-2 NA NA CASSHNTGSGELFF
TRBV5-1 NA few CASSLVGGVTEAFF
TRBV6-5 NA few CASSPGYSTDTQYF
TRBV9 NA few CASSARGQGNQPQHF
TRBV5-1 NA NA CASSLAANRFRAEAFF
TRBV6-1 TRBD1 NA CASRTGGGGEKLFF
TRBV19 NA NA CASSRQSEKLFF
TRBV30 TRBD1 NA CAWSVQGFYGYTF
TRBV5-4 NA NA CASSLVGGPTDTQYF
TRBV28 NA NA CASTRRGPYEQYF
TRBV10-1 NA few CASSETGTGANYGYTF
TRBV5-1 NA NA CASSSKDYSDPLQETQYF
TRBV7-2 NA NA CASSLEQVYQPQHF
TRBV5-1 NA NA CASSLWEGGVNEQFF
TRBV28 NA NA CASSFFTGVYEQYF
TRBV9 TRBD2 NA CASSVGGRTNEQFF
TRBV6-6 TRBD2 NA CASRRTSGGPADTQYF
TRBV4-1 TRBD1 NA CASSSIRTGDLGDAFF
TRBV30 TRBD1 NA CAWSAGTVTYQPQHF
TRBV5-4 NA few CASRYTLNTEAFF
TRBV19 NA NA CASSNRVAYGYTF
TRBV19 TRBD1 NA CASSIQAGGRYGYTF
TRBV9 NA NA CASSPRDTYEQYF
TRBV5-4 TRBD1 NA CASTTSGQGWSEQYF
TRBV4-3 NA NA CASSRMRGGNQPQHF
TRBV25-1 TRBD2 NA CASSRWTSGGHSYNEQFF
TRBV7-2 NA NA CASSLGGPQHF
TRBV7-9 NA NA CASSLLNTGELFF